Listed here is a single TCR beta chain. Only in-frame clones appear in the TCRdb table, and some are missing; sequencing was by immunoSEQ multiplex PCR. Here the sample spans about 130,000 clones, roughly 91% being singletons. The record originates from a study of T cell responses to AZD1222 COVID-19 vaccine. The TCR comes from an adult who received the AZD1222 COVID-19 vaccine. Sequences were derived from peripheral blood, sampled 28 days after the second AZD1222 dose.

This CDR3 reads CASSVGELGTEAFF. The CDR3 DNA sequence: TGTGCCAGCAGCGTAGGGGAATTGGGCACTGAAGCTTTCTTT. The chain couples TRBV9 to TRBJ1-1; D remains ambiguous. The V and J ends lost 0 bases and 4 bases respectively, with 10 bases between them. The CDR3 length is 14 residues. Germline CDR1 SGDLS, CDR2 YYNGEE.